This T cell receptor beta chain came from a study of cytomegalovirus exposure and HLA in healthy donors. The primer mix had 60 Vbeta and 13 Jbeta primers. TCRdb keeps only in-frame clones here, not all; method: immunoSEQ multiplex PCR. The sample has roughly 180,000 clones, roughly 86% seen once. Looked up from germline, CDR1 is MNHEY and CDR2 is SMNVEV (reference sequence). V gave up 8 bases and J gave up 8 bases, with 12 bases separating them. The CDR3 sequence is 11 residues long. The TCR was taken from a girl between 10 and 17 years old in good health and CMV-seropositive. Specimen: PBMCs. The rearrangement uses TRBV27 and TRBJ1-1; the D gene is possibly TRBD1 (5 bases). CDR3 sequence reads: CASGGGLEAFF. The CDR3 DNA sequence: TGTGCCAGCGGGGGAGGGCTAGAAGCTTTCTTT.